A single sample gave rise to the 10 T cell receptor beta chains below, sequenced in a study of blood T cell repertoires in COVID-19. Data came from immunoSEQ multiplex PCR; TCRdb stores just in-frame clones and leaves some out. The sample consists of 350,000 to 450,000 clones, roughly 86% of them appearing once. The sequenced sample was PBMCs or T cells enriched from blood (not recorded which). These receptors were obtained from a man aged 35 to 55 in a cohort exposed to, infected with or recovered from COVID-19 (not recorded which).

The chain links TRBV5-6 to TRBJ2-5; D is unresolved. Germline lookup yields CDR1 SGHDT and CDR2 YYEEEE. The V gene lost 0 bases and the J gene lost 2 bases, with 11 bases spanning the gap. The CDR3 is 15 residues long. The CDR3 is CASSLVAYTQETQYF. In DNA form, the CDR3 reads TGTGCCAGCAGCTTGGTAGCCTATACACAAGAGACCCAGTACTTC.

V usage is TRBV2 and J usage is TRBJ2-7; TRBD1 agrees at 8 bases. Germline values: CDR1 SNHLY, CDR2 FYNNEI. The ends lost 7 bases at V and 7 bases at J; junction bases unmatched: 15. There are 15 residues in the CDR3. The CDR3 nucleotides read TGTGCCAGCACTTTTGGAGACAGGGGAATGGGGGAGCAGTACTTC. Its translation is CASTFGDRGMGEQYF.

This clone has only one observation. This sequence joins TRBV19 and TRBJ2-1; a weak D match, TRBD1 (6 bases). Trimming took 5 bases from V and 3 from J, leaving 17 bases between them. The germline V gene encodes CDR1 LNHDA and CDR2 SQIVND (reference sequence). This CDR3 is built from 16 residues. The CDR3 nucleotides read TGTGCCAGTAGTCCGGACAGAGCCCTCTACTACAATGAGCAGTTCTTC. As protein: CASSPDRALYYNEQFF. Together with reference TRBV19 and TRBJ2-1, the CDR3 gives the full variable domain: DGGITQSPKYLFRKEGQNVTLSCEQNLNHDAMYWYRQDPGQGLRLIYYSQIVNDFQKGDIAEGYSVSREKKESFPLTVTSAQKNPTAFYLCASSPDRALYYNEQFFGPGTRLTVL.

The chain uses TRBV19 and TRBJ1-2; 11 bases fit TRBD1. J lost 5 bases, V lost 7 bases, and 6 bases had no gene match. The germline V gene has CDR1 LNHDA and CDR2 SQIVND (reference sequence). This CDR3 comprises 14 residues. This CDR3 reads CASTLGQGAYGYTF. In DNA form, the CDR3 reads TGTGCCAGTACCCTCGGACAGGGGGCTTATGGCTACACCTTC.

This clone was recorded only once. The same CDR3 also results from other DNA sequences found in this sample. This chain links TRBV7-9 with TRBJ1-1; D call uncertain. Germline loops: CDR1 SEHNR, CDR2 FQNEAQ (reference sequence). The CDR3 is 14 amino acids. V lost 1 base and J lost 1, with 7 bases in between. Here the CDR3 DNA reads TGTGCCAGCAGCTTAGACAGTCCGAACACTGAAGCTTTCTTT. It specifies CASSLDSPNTEAFF.

On this clone: This sample includes further DNA sequences coding for the same CDR3. This sequence joins TRBV19 and TRBJ1-5; TRBD1 agrees at 9 bases. The length of the CDR3 is 14 residues. V dropped 1 base and J dropped 7; count of bases not matched to a gene: 2. Germline V gene data show CDR1 as LNHDA and CDR2 as SQIVND (reference sequence). CDR3 amino acids: CASSIGQGVQPQHF. DNA for the CDR3: TGTGCCAGTAGTATAGGACAGGGGGTCCAGCCCCAGCATTTT.

In DNA, the CDR3 is TGCAGCGTTGACGGGGGGAGACTAGATACGCAGTATTTT. Residues: CSVDGGRLDTQYF. The chain joins TRBV29-1 to TRBJ2-3; 7 bases agree with TRBD2. V gave up 3 bases and J gave up 5 bases; unmatched junction bases: 5. Germline CDR1 reads SQVTM; CDR2 reads ANQGSEA. The length of the CDR3 is 13 residues.

The chain uses TRBV7-6 and TRBJ2-7, with TRBD2 identical over 10 bases. CDR3 size: 15 residues. With 5 bases clipped from V and 2 bases from J, the junction kept 6 bases outside the gene matches. Germline CDR1 is SGHVS and CDR2 is FNYEAQ. DNA for the CDR3: TGTGCCAGCAGCCTCGGACTAGCGGTGACCTACGAGCAGTACTTC. Protein product: CASSLGLAVTYEQYF.

V is TRBV6-1 and J is TRBJ1-2, with D maybe TRBD1 (6 bases). V was pared by 2 bases and J by 3 bases, with 10 bases between. The CDR3 loop spans 14 amino acids. Germline loops: CDR1 MNHNS, CDR2 SASEGT. CDR3: CASSESYRDYGYTF. The CDR3 DNA reads as TGTGCCAGCAGTGAATCCTACAGGGACTATGGCTACACCTTC.

On this clone: The same CDR3 can be traced to other DNA sequences in this sample. This chain connects TRBV5-4 to TRBJ2-3; 12 nucleotides align to TRBD2. This CDR3 is 16 amino acids long. Germline loops: CDR1 SGHNT, CDR2 YYREEE (reference sequence). V lost 4 bases and J lost 1; bases outside the gene matches: 4. CDR3 DNA: TGTGCCAGCAGCCTGCGACTAGCGGGAGGCACAGATACGCAGTATTTT. Amino acids: CASSLRLAGGTDTQYF.